This TCR beta chain was recovered during a study of T cell responses to AZD1222 COVID-19 vaccine. Whole-study results and caveats: Mostly white British, mostly female donors; authors suggested clonal diversity may be underestimated.

In regard to this clone: The antigen remains undetermined.

The CDR3 extends over 15 amino acids. Germline V gene sequence: CDR1 SGHVS, CDR2 FQNEAQ. Trimming took off 1 base at V and 3 bases at J, with 10 bases between the two ends. Libraries were prepared by immunoSEQ multiplex PCR; TCRdb keeps only in-frame clonotypes and omits some of them. The sample yields about 120,000 clones, about 88% seen once. Pooled in the analysis were second doses at about 4 or about 12 weeks. This receptor was taken from an adult who received the AZD1222 COVID-19 vaccine. Specimen: peripheral blood, collected 28 days after the second AZD1222 dose. The chain joins TRBV7-8 to TRBJ1-5; TRBD1 is a possible D gene (6 bases). CDR3 nucleotide sequence: TGTGCCAGCAGCTTAGAGGCAGGGGACAATCAGCCCCAGCATTTT. It codes for CASSLEAGDNQPQHF.